This TCR beta chain was sequenced for a study of early T cells in non-severe SARS-CoV-2 infection. CDR1 and CDR2 (germline): MNHEY, SVGAGI. This CDR3 has 12 residues. Between the trimmed V and J ends, which lost 5 bases and 7 bases, there was a span of 12 bases. TCRdb re-analysed the 5' RACE reads in MiXCR, keeping a single row per CDR3 protein. The sample records tens of thousands of distinct CDR3 sequences, around 11% being singletons. Sequencing was performed on whole blood, taken at baseline. The TCR originated in an adult who was a healthcare worker with PCR-confirmed SARS-CoV-2 infection or an uninfected control (not recorded which). The J gene is TRBJ2-7, the V gene TRBV6-5; D is possibly TRBD2 (5 bases). This CDR3 reads CASSTQGSEQYF. In DNA form, the CDR3 reads TGTGCCAGCAGTACCCAAGGGAGTGAGCAGTACTTC.